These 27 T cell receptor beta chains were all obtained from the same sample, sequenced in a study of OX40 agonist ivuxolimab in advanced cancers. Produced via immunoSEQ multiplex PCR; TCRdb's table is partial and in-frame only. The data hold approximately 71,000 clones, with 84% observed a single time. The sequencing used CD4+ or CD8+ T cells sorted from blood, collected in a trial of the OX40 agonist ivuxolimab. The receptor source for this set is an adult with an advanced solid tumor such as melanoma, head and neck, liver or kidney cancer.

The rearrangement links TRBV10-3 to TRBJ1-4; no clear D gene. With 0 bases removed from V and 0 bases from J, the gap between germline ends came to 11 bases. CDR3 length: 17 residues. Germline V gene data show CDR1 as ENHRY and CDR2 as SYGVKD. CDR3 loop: CAISESFLSATNEKLFF. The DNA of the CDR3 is TGTGCCATCAGTGAGTCCTTCCTTTCTGCAACTAATGAAAAACTGTTTTTT.

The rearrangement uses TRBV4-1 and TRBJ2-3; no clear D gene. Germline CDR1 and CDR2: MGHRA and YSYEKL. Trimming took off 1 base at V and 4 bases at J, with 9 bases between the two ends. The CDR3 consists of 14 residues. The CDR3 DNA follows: TGCGCCAGCAGCCAAGGGCACGAGGCAGATACGCAGTATTTT. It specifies CASSQGHEADTQYF.

The CDR3 coding sequence is TGTGCCAGCAGTAGGACAGGGTACGCCATTGACACTGAAGCTTTCTTT. Its protein is CASSRTGYAIDTEAFF. V usage is TRBV6-6 and J usage is TRBJ1-1; 8 bases are a match to TRBD1. In germline, CDR1 is MNHNY, CDR2 SVGAGI (reference sequence). This CDR3 has 16 residues. The junction had 11 bases not matched to a gene; V was cut back by 5 bases and J by 3 bases.

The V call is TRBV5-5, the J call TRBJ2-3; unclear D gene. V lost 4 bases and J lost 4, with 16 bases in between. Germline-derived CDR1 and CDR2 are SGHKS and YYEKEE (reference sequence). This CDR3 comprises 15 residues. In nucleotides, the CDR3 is TGTGCCAGCAGCGACTCGCATTTTAAGGCAGATACGCAGTATTTT. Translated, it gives CASSDSHFKADTQYF.

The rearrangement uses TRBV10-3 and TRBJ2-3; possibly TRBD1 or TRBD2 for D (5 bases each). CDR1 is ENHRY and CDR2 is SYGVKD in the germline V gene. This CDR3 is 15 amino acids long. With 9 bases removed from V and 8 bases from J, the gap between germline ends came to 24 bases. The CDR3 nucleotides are TGTGCCATGGGGGATGCGACCGTGCCGAGCGGTACGCAGTATTTT. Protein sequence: CAMGDATVPSGTQYF.

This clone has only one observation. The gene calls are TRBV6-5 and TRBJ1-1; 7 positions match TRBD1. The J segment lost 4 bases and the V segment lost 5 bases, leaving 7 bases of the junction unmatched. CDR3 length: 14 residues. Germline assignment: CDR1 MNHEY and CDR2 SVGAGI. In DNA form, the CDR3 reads TGTGCCAGCAGTCGCAGGGGGAAGAGCACTGAAGCTTTCTTT. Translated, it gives CASSRRGKSTEAFF.

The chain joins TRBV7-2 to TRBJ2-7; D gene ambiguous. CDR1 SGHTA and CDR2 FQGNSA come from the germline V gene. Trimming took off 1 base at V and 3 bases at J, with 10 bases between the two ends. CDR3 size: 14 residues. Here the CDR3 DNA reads TGTGCCAGCAGCTTAGTTCCCAGGATCTACGAGCAGTACTTC. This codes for CASSLVPRIYEQYF.

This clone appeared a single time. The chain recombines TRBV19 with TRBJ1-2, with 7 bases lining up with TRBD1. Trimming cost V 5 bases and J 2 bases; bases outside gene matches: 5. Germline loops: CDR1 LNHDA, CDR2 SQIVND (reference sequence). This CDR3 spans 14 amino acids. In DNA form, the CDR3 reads TGTGCCAGTAGTCATGGGACAGAGAACTATGGCTACACCTTC. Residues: CASSHGTENYGYTF. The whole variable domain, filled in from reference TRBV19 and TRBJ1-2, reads DGGITQSPKYLFRKEGQNVTLSCEQNLNHDAMYWYRQDPGQGLRLIYYSQIVNDFQKGDIAEGYSVSREKKESFPLTVTSAQKNPTAFYLCASSHGTENYGYTFGSGTRLTVV.

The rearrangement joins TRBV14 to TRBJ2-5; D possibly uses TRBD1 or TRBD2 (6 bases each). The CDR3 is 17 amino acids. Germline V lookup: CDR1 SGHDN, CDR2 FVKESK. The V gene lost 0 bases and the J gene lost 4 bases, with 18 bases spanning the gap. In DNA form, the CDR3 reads TGTGCCAGCAGCCAAGACCGGGGGACAACATCGATAGAGACCCAGTACTTC. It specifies CASSQDRGTTSIETQYF.

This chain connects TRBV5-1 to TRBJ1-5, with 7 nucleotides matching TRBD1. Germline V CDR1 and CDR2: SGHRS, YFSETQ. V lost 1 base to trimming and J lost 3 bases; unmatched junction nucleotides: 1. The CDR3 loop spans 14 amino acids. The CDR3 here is CASSLTGVNQPQHF. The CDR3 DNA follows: TGCGCCAGCAGCTTGACAGGGGTCAATCAGCCCCAGCATTTT.

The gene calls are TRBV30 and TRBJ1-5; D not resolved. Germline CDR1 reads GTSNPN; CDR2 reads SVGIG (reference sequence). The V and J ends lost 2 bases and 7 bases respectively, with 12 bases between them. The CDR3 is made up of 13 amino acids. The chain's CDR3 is CAWSSDPNQPQHF. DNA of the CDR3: TGTGCCTGGAGTTCGGACCCGAACCAGCCCCAGCATTTT.

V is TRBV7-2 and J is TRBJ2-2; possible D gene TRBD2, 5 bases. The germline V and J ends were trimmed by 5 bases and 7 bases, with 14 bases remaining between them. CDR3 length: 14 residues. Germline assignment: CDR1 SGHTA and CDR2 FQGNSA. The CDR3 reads CASSPPRAGGELFF. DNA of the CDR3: TGTGCCAGCAGCCCCCCGCGGGCGGGCGGGGAGCTGTTTTTT.

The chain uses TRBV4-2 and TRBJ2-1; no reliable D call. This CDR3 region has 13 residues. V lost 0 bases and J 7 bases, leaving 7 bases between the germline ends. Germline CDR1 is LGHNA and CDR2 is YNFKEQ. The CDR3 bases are TGTGCCAGCAGCCAAGATCTGGCGAATGAGCAGTTCTTC. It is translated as CASSQDLANEQFF.

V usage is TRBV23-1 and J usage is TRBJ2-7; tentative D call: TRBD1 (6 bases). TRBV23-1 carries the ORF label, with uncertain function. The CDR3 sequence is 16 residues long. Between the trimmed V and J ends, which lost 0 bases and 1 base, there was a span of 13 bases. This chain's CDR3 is CASSQSAPGVSYEQYF. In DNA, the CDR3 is TGCGCCAGCAGTCAATCGGCACCAGGGGTATCCTACGAGCAGTACTTC.

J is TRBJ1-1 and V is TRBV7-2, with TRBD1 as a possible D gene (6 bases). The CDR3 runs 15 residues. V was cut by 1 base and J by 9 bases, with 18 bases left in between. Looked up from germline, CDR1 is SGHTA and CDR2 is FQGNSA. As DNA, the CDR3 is TGTGCCAGCAGCTTAGGATTTGGGGACATACCCAAAGCTTTCTTT. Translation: CASSLGFGDIPKAFF.

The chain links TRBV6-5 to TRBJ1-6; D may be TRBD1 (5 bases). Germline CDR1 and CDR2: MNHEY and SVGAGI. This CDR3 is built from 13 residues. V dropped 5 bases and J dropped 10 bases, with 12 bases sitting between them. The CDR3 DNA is TGTGCCAGCAGTCGGGGGGAATCGTCACCCCTCCACTTT. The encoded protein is CASSRGESSPLHF.

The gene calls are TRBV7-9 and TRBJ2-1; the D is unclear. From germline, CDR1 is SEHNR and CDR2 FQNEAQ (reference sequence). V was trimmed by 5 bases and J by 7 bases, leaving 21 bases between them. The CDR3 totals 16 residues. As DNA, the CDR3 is TGTGCCAGCAGCCGACCGACTTCGCTCAGGTGGAATGAGCAGTTCTTC. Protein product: CASSRPTSLRWNEQFF.

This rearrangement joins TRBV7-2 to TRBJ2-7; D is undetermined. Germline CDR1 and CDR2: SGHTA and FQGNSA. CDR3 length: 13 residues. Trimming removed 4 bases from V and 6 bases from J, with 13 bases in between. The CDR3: CASSSGLLGEQYF. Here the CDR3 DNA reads TGTGCCAGCAGCTCCGGGCTCCTGGGCGAGCAGTACTTC.

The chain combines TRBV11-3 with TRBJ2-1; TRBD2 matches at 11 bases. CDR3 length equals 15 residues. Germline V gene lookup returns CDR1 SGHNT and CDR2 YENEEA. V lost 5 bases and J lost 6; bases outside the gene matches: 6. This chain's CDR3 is CASSTGLAGVNEQFF. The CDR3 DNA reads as TGTGCCAGCAGCACCGGACTAGCGGGCGTCAATGAGCAGTTCTTC.

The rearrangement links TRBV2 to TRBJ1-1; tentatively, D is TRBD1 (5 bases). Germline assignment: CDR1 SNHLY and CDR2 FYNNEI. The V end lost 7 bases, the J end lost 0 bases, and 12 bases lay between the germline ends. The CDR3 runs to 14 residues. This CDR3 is CASTIDRVNTEAFF. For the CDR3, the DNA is TGTGCCAGCACCATAGACAGAGTGAACACTGAAGCTTTCTTT.

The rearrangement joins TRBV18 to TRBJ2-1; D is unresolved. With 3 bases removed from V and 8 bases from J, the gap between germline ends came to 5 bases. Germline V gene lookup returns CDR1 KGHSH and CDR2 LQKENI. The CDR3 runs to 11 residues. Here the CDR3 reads CASSPRDEQFF. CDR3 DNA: TGTGCCAGCTCACCCCGAGATGAGCAGTTCTTC.

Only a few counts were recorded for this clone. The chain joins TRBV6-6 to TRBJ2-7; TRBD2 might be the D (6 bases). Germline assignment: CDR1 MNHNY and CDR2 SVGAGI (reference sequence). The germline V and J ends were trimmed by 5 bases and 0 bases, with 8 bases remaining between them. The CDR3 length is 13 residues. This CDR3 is CASSAGSSYEQYF. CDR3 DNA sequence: TGTGCCAGCAGTGCCGGGAGCTCCTACGAGCAGTACTTC.

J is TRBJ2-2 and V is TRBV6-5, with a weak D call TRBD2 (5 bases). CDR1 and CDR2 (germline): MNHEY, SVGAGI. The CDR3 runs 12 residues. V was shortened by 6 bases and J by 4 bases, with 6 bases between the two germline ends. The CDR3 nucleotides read TGTGCCAGCAGGCGGGCCACCGGGGAGCTGTTTTTT. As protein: CASRRATGELFF.

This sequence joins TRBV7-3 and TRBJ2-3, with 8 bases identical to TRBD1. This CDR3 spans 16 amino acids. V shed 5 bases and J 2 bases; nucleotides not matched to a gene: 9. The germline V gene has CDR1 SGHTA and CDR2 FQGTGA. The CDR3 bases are TGTGCCAGCAGCGCAACCCGGGACAGGACCACAGATACGCAGTATTTT. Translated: CASSATRDRTTDTQYF.

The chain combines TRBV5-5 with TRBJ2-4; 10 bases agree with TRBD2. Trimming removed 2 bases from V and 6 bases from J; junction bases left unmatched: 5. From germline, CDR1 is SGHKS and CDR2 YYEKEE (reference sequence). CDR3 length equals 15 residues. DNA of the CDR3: TGTGCCAGCAGCTTTGGGACTAGCGACGGAAACATTCAGTACTTC. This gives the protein CASSFGTSDGNIQYF.

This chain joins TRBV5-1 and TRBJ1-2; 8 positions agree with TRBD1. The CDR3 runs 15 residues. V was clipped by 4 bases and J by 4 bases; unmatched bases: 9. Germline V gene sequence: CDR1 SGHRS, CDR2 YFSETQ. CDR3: CASSAGSTGAYGYTF. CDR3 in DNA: TGCGCCAGCAGCGCGGGGTCGACAGGGGCCTATGGCTACACCTTC.

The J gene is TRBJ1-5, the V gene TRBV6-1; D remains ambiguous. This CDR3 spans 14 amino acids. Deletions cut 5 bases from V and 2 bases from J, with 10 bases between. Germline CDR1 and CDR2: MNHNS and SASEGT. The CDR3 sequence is CASSITGGNQPQHF. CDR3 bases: TGTGCCAGCAGTATCACGGGTGGCAATCAGCCCCAGCATTTT.